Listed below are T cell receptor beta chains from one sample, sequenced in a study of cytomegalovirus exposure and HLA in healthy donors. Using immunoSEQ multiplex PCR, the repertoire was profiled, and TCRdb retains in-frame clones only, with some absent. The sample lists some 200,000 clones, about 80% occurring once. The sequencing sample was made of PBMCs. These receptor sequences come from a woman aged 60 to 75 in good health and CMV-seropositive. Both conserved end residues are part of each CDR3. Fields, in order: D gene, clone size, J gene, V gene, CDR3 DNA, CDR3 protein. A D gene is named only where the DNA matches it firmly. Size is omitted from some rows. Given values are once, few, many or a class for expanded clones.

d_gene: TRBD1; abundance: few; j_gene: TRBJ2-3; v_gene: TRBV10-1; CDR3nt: TGCGCCAGCAGTGCGGACAGGGGCACAGATACGCAGTATTTT; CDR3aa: CASSADRGTDTQYF
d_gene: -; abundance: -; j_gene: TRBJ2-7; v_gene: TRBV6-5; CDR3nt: TGTGCCAGCAGTTACTCCCAGGGTGAGTCCTACGAGCAGTACTTC; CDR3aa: CASSYSQGESYEQYF
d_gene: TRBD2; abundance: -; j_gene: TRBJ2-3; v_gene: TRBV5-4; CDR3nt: TGTGCCAGCAGCGCGAAATCCGGGGGGACGGCCCCAGATACGCAGTATTTT; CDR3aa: CASSAKSGGTAPDTQYF
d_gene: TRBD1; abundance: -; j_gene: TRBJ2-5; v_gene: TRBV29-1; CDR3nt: TGCAGCGTTGAGCGGGACAGGGGGATGGAGACCCAGTACTTC; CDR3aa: CSVERDRGMETQYF
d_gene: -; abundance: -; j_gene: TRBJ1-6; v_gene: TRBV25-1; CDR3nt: TGTGCCAGCAGTGACAGCGTCAGCTCCTATAATTCACCCCTCCACTTT; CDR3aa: CASSDSVSSYNSPLHF
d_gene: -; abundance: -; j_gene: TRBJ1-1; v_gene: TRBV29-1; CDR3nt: TGCAGCGTTGATAGTACAGGAAGCACTGAAGCTTTCTTT; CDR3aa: CSVDSTGSTEAFF
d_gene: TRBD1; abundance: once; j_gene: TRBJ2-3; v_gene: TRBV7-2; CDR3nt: TGTGCCAGCAGCTTAGGACAGGGGGAGGTAGATACGCAGTATTTT; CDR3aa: CASSLGQGEVDTQYF
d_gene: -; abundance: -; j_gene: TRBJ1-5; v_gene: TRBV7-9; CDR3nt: TGTTCCAGCAGCTTATCCGGGAGGGGTAATCAGCCCCAGCATTTT; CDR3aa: CSSSLSGRGNQPQHF
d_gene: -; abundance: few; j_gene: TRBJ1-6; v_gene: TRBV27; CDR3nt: TGTGCCAGCAGTTTCGTTAATTCACCCCTCCACTTT; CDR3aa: CASSFVNSPLHF
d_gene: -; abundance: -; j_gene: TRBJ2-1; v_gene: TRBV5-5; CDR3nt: TGTGCCAGCAGCTTGGGGGTGACAGACAATGAGCAGTTCTTC; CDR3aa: CASSLGVTDNEQFF
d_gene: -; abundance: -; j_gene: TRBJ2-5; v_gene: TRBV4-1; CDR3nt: TGCGCCAGCAGCCAAGATTACCAGGGGACCCAGTACTTC; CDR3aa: CASSQDYQGTQYF
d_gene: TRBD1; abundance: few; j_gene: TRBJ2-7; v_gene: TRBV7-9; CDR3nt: TGTGCCAGCAGTCGTGGACAGGGCGCCTACGAGCAGTACTTC; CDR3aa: CASSRGQGAYEQYF
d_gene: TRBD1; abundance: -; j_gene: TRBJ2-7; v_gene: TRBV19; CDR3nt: TGTGCCAGTAGTCTCCGGGACAGTCAGTACTTC; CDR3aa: CASSLRDSQYF
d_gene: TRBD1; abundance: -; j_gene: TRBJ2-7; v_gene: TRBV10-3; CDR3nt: TGTGCCATCAGTGAGATTACGCGACAGGGATCCTACGAGCAGTACTTC; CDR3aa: CAISEITRQGSYEQYF
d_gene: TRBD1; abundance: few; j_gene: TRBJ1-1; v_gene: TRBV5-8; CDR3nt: TGTGCCAGCAGCTCCCCGGGACAGTTGAACACTGAAGCTTTCTTT; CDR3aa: CASSSPGQLNTEAFF
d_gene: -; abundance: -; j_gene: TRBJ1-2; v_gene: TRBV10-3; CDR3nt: TGTGCCATCAGTGACTCTCCAGGGTATGGCTACACCTTC; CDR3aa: CAISDSPGYGYTF
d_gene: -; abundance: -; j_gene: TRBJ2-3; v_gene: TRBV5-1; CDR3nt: TGCGCCAGCAGCTTGACGGGGTCCCAGGATACGCAGTATTTT; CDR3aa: CASSLTGSQDTQYF
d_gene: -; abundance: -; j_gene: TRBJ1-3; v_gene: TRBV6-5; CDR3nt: TGTGCCACTCGGGGGGGGCTAAGTCGAAACACCATATATTTT; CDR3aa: CATRGGLSRNTIYF
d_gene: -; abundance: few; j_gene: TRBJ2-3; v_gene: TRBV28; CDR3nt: TGTGCCAGCAGTTTAGTTGGCCAGGGAAGAGATACGCAGTATTTT; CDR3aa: CASSLVGQGRDTQYF
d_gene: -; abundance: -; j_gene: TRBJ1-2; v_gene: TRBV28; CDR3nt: TGTGCCAGCAGTTTATTAGAGCTCACCTATGGCTACACCTTC; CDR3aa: CASSLLELTYGYTF
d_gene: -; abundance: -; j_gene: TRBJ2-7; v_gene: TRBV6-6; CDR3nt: TGTGCCAGCAGACAGGACTACGAGCAGTACTTC; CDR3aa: CASRQDYEQYF
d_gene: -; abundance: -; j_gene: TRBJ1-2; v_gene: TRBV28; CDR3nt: TGTGCCAGCTCGACCGGAGGGGCAGCCACTAACTATGGCTACACCTTC; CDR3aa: CASSTGGAATNYGYTF
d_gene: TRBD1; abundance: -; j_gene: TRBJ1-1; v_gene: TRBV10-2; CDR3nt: TGCGCCACTCTCCCGGGACAGGGTATCGGCACTGAAGCTTTCTTT; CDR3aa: CATLPGQGIGTEAFF
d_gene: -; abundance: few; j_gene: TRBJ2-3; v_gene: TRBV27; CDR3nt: TGTGCCAGCAGTTTACTCGGCACAGATACGCAGTATTTT; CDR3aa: CASSLLGTDTQYF
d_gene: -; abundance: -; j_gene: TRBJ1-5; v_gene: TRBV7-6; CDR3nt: TGTGCCAGCAGCCCAGGGGCAGGACAGCCCCAGCATTTT; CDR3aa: CASSPGAGQPQHF
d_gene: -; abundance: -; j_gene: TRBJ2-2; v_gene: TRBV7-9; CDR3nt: TGTGCCAGCAGCTTAGAGCCTGGGAGAGGCGGGGAGCTGTTTTTT; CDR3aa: CASSLEPGRGGELFF
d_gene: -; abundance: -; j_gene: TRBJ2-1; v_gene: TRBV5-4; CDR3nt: TGTGCCAGCAGCTTGGAACAGGGTTCCTACAATGAGCAGTTCTTC; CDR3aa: CASSLEQGSYNEQFF
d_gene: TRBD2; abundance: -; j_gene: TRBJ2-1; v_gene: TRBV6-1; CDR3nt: TGTGCCAGCATTGAGCTAGCGGGAGGGCCACGTGAGCAGTTCTTC; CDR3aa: CASIELAGGPREQFF
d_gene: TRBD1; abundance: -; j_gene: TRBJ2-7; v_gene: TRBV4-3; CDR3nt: TGCGCCAGCAGCCAAGCCTTCTCCGGGACAGGATACTACGAGCAGTACTTC; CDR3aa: CASSQAFSGTGYYEQYF
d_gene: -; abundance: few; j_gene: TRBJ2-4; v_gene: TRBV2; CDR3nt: TGTGCCAGCAGTGACGGCAGGGTTGTAGACATTCAGTACTTC; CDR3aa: CASSDGRVVDIQYF
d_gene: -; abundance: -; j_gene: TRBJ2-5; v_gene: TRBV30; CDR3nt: TGTGCCTGGAGCACCGCGTACCAAGAGACCCAGTACTTC; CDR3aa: CAWSTAYQETQYF
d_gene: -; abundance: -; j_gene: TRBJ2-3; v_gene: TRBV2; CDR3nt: TGTGCCAGCAGTGGGCGAGGGTCAGATACGCAGTATTTT; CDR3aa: CASSGRGSDTQYF
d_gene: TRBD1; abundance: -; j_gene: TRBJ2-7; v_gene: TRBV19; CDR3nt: TGTGCCAGTATCGCGGGACAGGGTTACGAGCAGTACTTC; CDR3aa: CASIAGQGYEQYF
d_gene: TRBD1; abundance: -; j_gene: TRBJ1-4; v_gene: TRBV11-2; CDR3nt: TGTGCCAGCGTCGACAGGGGGCGGGAAAAACTGTTTTTT; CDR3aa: CASVDRGREKLFF
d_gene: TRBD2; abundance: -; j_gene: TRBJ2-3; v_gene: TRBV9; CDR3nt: TGTGCCAGCAGCGTAGGAGCGGGAGGTAGGGCAGATACGCAGTATTTT; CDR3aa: CASSVGAGGRADTQYF
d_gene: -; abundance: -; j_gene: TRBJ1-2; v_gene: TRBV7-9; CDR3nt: TGTGCCAGCAGCCCGGGCGGGGACGGCTATGGCTACACCTTC; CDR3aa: CASSPGGDGYGYTF
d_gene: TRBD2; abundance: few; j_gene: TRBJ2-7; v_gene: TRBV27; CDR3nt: TGTGCCAGCAGTTACGCGGGAGTCCCTTACTACGAGCAGTACTTC; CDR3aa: CASSYAGVPYYEQYF
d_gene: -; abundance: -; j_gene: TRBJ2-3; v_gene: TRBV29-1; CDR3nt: TGCAGCGTTGAAGGGGACGGGGGAGCGACAGATACGCAGTATTTT; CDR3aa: CSVEGDGGATDTQYF
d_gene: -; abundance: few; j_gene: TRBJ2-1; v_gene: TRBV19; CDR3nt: TGTGCCAGTAGTATCGGAGTTGGCTCCTACAATGAGCAGTTCTTC; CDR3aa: CASSIGVGSYNEQFF
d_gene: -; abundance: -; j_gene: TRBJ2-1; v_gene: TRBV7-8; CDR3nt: TGTGCCAGCAGCTCTATCGGAGTAGGCTACAATGAGCAGTTCTTC; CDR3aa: CASSSIGVGYNEQFF
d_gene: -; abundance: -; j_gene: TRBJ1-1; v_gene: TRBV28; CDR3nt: TGTGCCAGCAGTTTTTCGGGCACTGAAGCTTTCTTT; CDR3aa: CASSFSGTEAFF
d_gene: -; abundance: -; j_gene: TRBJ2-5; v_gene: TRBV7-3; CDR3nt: TGTGCCAGCAGCGCCCAAGGACAGCTAGAGACCCAGTACTTC; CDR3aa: CASSAQGQLETQYF
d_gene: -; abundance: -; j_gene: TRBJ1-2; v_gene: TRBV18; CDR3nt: TGTGCCAGCTCACCACCGATAGCTAACTATGGCTACACCTTC; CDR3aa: CASSPPIANYGYTF
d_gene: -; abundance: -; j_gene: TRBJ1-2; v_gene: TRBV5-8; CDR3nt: TGTGCCAGCAGCCCTGGGGGACTGCTCCCCTATGGCTACACCTTC; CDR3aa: CASSPGGLLPYGYTF
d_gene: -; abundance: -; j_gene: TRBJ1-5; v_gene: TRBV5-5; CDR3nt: TGTGCCAGCAGCCCTGGATGGAGGAGCAATCAGCCCCAGCATTTT; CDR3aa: CASSPGWRSNQPQHF
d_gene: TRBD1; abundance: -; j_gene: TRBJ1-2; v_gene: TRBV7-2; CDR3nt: TGTGCCAGCAGCCTCCCGGGACAGGGGATCTATGGCTACACCTTC; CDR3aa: CASSLPGQGIYGYTF
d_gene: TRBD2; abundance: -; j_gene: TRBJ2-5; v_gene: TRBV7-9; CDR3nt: TGTGCCAGCAGCTTAGGAGGGACTAGCGGGGTAGAGACCCAGTACTTC; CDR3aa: CASSLGGTSGVETQYF
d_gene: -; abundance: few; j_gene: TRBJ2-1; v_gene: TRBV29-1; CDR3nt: TGCAGCGTTGGGGCCAGGGATCGTGGATTATACAATGAGCAGTTCTTC; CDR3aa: CSVGARDRGLYNEQFF
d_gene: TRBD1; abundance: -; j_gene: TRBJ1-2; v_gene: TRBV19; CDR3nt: TGTGCCAGTAGGAGAACCGACAGGGTTAACTATGGCTACACCTTC; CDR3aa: CASRRTDRVNYGYTF
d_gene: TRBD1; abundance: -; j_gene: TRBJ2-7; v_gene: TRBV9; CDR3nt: TGTGCCAGCAGCGCCAGGGACAGGTGGGACTACGAGCAGTACTTC; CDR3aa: CASSARDRWDYEQYF
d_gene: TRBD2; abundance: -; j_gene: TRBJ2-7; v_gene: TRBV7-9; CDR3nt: TGTGCCAGCAGCTCTCAGGGATCAGGGAGGGACGAGCAGTACTTC; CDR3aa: CASSSQGSGRDEQYF
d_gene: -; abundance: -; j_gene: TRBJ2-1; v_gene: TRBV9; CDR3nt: TGTGCCAGCAGCGTAGGGGAGAACGCCTACAATGAGCAGTTCTTC; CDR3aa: CASSVGENAYNEQFF
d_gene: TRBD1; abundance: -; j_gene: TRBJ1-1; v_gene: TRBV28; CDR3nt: TGTGCCAGCTTCAGGGGGGCTGAAGCTTTCTTT; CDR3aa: CASFRGAEAFF